A single sample gave rise to the 29 T cell receptor beta chains below, sequenced in a study of T cells after yellow fever vaccination (dated by TCRdb to the late 2010s). Read against the paper, the sample's treatment or condition label means: live attenuated yellow fever vaccine strain. Library generation was performed with 5' RACE. Sequencing was carried out with an Illumina HiSeq 2500. Using fastp at Q25 and MiXCR, TCRdb reprocessed the public reads and kept productive beta chains. All rows with the same CDR3 protein become a single entry with the most common DNA and genes. Across this sample there are some 150,000 distinct CDR3 sequences, with about 6.9% seen only once. The ten largest clones represent approximately 0.59% of the sample. Sequenced material: CD4+ T cells sorted from PBMCs, taken 10 days after the yellow fever booster vaccination. Receptors originate from a man in his thirties or forties who received the YFV17D yellow fever vaccine.

This clonotype came up many times. The rearrangement uses TRBV5-1 and TRBJ1-5; D might be TRBD1 (5 bases). Trimming removed 0 bases at V and 6 bases at J, with 13 bases between. Germline values: CDR1 SGHRS, CDR2 YFSETQ. The CDR3 runs to 15 residues. The CDR3 nucleotides are TGCGCCAGCAGCTTGGGTCCCGGGGCGCGTCAGCCCCAGCATTTT. Translation gives CASSLGPGARQPQHF. Looking up the rest from reference TRBV5-1 and TRBJ1-5 gives the full variable domain: KAGVTQTPRYLIKTRGQQVTLSCSPISGHRSVSWYQQTPGQGLQFLFEYFSETQRNKGNFPGRFSGRQFSNSRSEMNVSTLELGDSALYLCASSLGPGARQPQHFGDGTRLSIL.

This clonotype was seen ten or more times. This CDR3 is CSATEGGKVYNEQFF. The CDR3 DNA reads TGCAGTGCGACGGAGGGCGGGAAGGTCTACAATGAGCAGTTCTTC. The chain links TRBV20-1 to TRBJ2-1; maybe TRBD2 (6 bases). V shed 6 bases and J shed 3 bases, with 18 bases lying between them. The CDR3 totals 15 residues. Germline loops: CDR1 DFQATT, CDR2 SNEGSKA (reference sequence).

This clonotype was seen a few times. The V gene is TRBV20-1, the J gene TRBJ2-1; 10 nucleotides agree with TRBD2. The CDR3 is made up of 16 amino acids. In germline, CDR1 is DFQATT, CDR2 SNEGSKA (reference sequence). V was pared by 4 bases and J by 4 bases, with 10 bases of the junction left unmatched. CDR3 protein: CSATGNLAGVYNEQFF. The CDR3 DNA is TGCAGTGCTACTGGAAATCTAGCGGGAGTTTACAATGAGCAGTTCTTC.

This clonotype was recorded at least ten times. The gene calls are TRBV12-3 or TRBV12-4 and TRBJ2-1, with D perhaps matching TRBD1 (6 bases). The V end was cut by 7 bases, the J end by 5 bases, with 12 bases between. This CDR3 is built from 13 residues. The CDR3 here is CASIRRTDNEQFF. The CDR3 DNA sequence: TGTGCCAGCATCCGACGGACAGACAATGAGCAGTTCTTC.

There are many counts of this clonotype. This chain uses TRBV5-1 with TRBJ2-6; perhaps TRBD1 as D (5 bases). CDR1 SGHRS and CDR2 YFSETQ come from the germline V gene. V was clipped by 6 bases and J by 0 bases, with 13 bases between them. The CDR3 has 16 amino acids. The CDR3 nucleotides are TGCGCCAGCAACCTGTGGACAAGCTCTGGGGCCAACGTCCTGACTTTC. This codes for CASNLWTSSGANVLTF.

This clonotype occurred many times. V and J are TRBV7-2 and TRBJ2-7; 9 bases agree with TRBD1. CDR3 length equals 14 residues. Germline V gene lookup returns CDR1 SGHTA and CDR2 FQGNSA. The V and J ends lost 5 bases and 8 bases, in that order; junction bases with no gene match: 10. In DNA form, the CDR3 reads TGTGCCAGCAGCCCCGACAGGGGGGTTGTCAAGCAGTACTTC. This gives the protein CASSPDRGVVKQYF.

This clonotype was detected ten times or more. The rearrangement uses TRBV3-1 and TRBJ1-2, with D uncertain. This CDR3 comprises 14 residues. V lost 5 bases and J 8 bases, leaving 18 bases between the germline ends. CDR1 LGHDT and CDR2 YNNKEL come from the germline V gene (reference sequence). CDR3 region: CASSTGWTLAGYTF. The CDR3 DNA is TGTGCCAGCAGCACCGGGTGGACGCTGGCGGGCTACACCTTC.

This clonotype was seen repeatedly, ten times or more. The chain has TRBV5-1 and TRBJ2-1; TRBD2 is a possible D gene (6 bases). With 3 bases removed from V and 8 bases from J, the gap between germline ends came to 18 bases. This CDR3 spans 15 amino acids. Germline V gene lookup returns CDR1 SGHRS and CDR2 YFSETQ. CDR3 residues: CASSSVGGLFDEQFF. DNA for the CDR3: TGCGCCAGCAGCTCTGTCGGGGGACTTTTTGATGAGCAGTTCTTC. The full variable domain, rest sourced from reference TRBV5-1 and TRBJ2-1, is KAGVTQTPRYLIKTRGQQVTLSCSPISGHRSVSWYQQTPGQGLQFLFEYFSETQRNKGNFPGRFSGRQFSNSRSEMNVSTLELGDSALYLCASSSVGGLFDEQFFGPGTRLTVL.

The sample holds many counts of this clonotype. The chain uses TRBV7-2 and TRBJ2-1; D may be TRBD1 or TRBD2 (5 bases each). CDR3 length: 15 amino acids. The germline V and J ends were trimmed by 2 bases and 10 bases, with 18 bases remaining between them. CDR1 is SGHTA and CDR2 is FQGNSA in the germline V gene. The chain's CDR3 is CASSLLRHQEGEQFF. The CDR3 nucleotides read TGTGCCAGCAGCTTACTCAGACACCAAGAGGGGGAGCAGTTCTTC.

This clonotype was detected many times. The J gene is TRBJ2-1, the V gene TRBV11-2; TRBD2 aligns across 12 bases. J was trimmed by 10 bases and V by 5 bases; bases with no gene match: 12. Germline CDR1 and CDR2: SGHAT and FQNNGV. This CDR3 region has 16 residues. The CDR3 bases are TGTGCCAGCAGCGTACCCGGGACTAGCGGGCCGAAAGAGCAGTTCTTC. Translation gives CASSVPGTSGPKEQFF.

This clonotype was seen repeatedly, ten times or more. The chain carries TRBV7-2 and TRBJ2-2; 8 positions match TRBD1. This CDR3 contains 14 residues. The V gene's germline CDR1 is SGHTA and CDR2 FQGNSA. V gave up 5 bases and J gave up 6 bases; unmatched junction bases: 5. The CDR3 DNA sequence: TGTGCCAGCAGCCGACAGGGGACGCCCGGGGAGCTGTTTTTT. As protein: CASSRQGTPGELFF.

The sample holds many counts of this clonotype. The CDR3: CASSPWTSGRSTDTQYF. DNA for the CDR3: TGTGCCAGCAGCCCCTGGACTAGCGGGAGGAGCACAGATACGCAGTATTTT. This sequence joins TRBV11-2 and TRBJ2-3; 14 positions agree with TRBD2. Trimming took 5 bases from V and 0 from J; bases not matched to a gene: 4. The germline CDR1 and CDR2 sequences are SGHAT and FQNNGV. The CDR3 totals 17 residues.

This clonotype was detected many times. The chain employs TRBV7-2 and TRBJ1-1, with a tentative D call TRBD1 (6 bases). The CDR3 loop spans 13 amino acids. The germline gives CDR1 SGHTA, CDR2 FQGNSA. Deletions cut 5 bases from V and 4 bases from J, with 11 bases between. The CDR3 region is CASSAGVGTEAFF. The CDR3 DNA follows: TGTGCCAGCAGCGCAGGGGTGGGCACTGAAGCTTTCTTT.

This clonotype was counted many times. CDR3 in DNA: TGTGCCACCACGGACAGGTGGCACACTGAAGCTTTCTTT. Translated, it gives CATTDRWHTEAFF. The genes are TRBV24-1 and TRBJ1-1; TRBD1 matches 7 bases. The CDR3 runs to 13 residues. The trim removed 8 bases at V and 3 bases at J, leaving 5 bases unmatched. Germline CDR1 reads KGHDR; CDR2 reads SFDVKD.

This chain links TRBV12-3 or TRBV12-4 with TRBJ2-7, with D uncertain. CDR3 length: 12 residues. V was cut by 6 bases and J by 7 bases, with 13 bases left in between. CDR3 in DNA: TGTGCCAGCAGCCAAATTAGCTGGGAGCAGTACTTC. Residues: CASSQISWEQYF.

In its sample, this clonotype was seen many times. CDR3 residues: CSVLGRGRSFF. For the CDR3, the DNA is TGCAGCGTTCTGGGAAGGGGAAGATCGTTCTTT. The rearrangement links TRBV29-1 to TRBJ1-1; tentative D call: TRBD1 (5 bases). The germline V gene has CDR1 SQVTM and CDR2 ANQGSEA. V dropped 5 bases and J dropped 14 bases, with 18 bases sitting between them. The CDR3 spans 11 residues.

This clonotype showed up just a few times. The chain recombines TRBV14 with TRBJ2-2; D not certain. V lost 0 bases to trimming and J lost 1 base, with 12 bases between them. There are 17 residues in the CDR3. Germline CDR1 SGHDN, CDR2 FVKESK. CDR3 nucleotide sequence: TGTGCCAGCAGCCAAGAATTGCGGCAGAGGAACACCGGGGAGCTGTTTTTT. This codes for CASSQELRQRNTGELFF.

This clonotype was seen repeatedly, ten times or more. The chain recombines TRBV6-5 with TRBJ1-6; D remains ambiguous. Germline lookup yields CDR1 MNHEY and CDR2 SVGAGI. Between the trimmed V and J ends, which lost 6 bases and 9 bases, there was a span of 18 bases. This CDR3 comprises 15 residues. CDR3 region: CASSLDGVPSSPLHF. CDR3 DNA sequence: TGTGCCAGCAGCCTTGATGGGGTACCCAGTTCACCCCTCCACTTT.

There are many counts of this clonotype. The chain has TRBV7-2 and TRBJ2-7; D gene ambiguous. The germline V and J ends were trimmed by 4 bases and 3 bases, with 13 bases remaining between them. Germline V gene data show CDR1 as SGHTA and CDR2 as FQGNSA. The CDR3 runs to 14 residues. The CDR3 here is CASSSRPPVYEQYF. The CDR3 nucleotides are TGTGCCAGCAGCTCTCGGCCCCCGGTCTACGAGCAGTACTTC.

This clonotype has just a few counts. J is TRBJ2-1 and V is TRBV7-2; 10 nucleotides align to TRBD2. Germline V CDR1 and CDR2: SGHTA, FQGNSA. V dropped 5 bases and J dropped 4; count of bases not matched to a gene: 5. CDR3 size: 15 residues. This chain's CDR3 is CASSPSGSGYNEQFF. The CDR3 nucleotides read TGTGCCAGCAGCCCTAGCGGGAGTGGGTACAATGAGCAGTTCTTC.

This clonotype was recorded at least ten times. The rearrangement uses TRBV5-1 and TRBJ2-5; 9 nucleotides align to TRBD2. This CDR3 is 16 amino acids long. CDR1 and CDR2 (germline): SGHRS, YFSETQ. Trimming removed 2 bases from V and 4 bases from J; junction bases left unmatched: 9. The CDR3 coding sequence is TGCGCCAGCAGCTTCCAGGCAGCGGGAGGACGAGAGACCCAGTACTTC. Translation gives CASSFQAAGGRETQYF.

This clonotype was counted ten times or more. The rearrangement uses TRBV12-3 or TRBV12-4 and TRBJ1-2, with 7 bases fitting TRBD1. This CDR3 comprises 13 residues. Losses at the gene ends were 6 bases for V and 5 bases for J; bases not matched to a gene: 6. The chain's CDR3 is CASSGTVTYGYTF. The CDR3 DNA reads TGTGCCAGCAGCGGGACAGTTACTTATGGCTACACCTTC.

This clonotype came up many times. The rearrangement joins TRBV5-1 to TRBJ1-1; 8 bases fit TRBD1. Germline trimming cut 4 bases from V and 6 bases from J; bases unmatched to any gene: 8. The CDR3 has 14 residues. Germline V gives CDR1 SGHRS, CDR2 YFSETQ. The CDR3 coding sequence is TGCGCCAGCAGCCAAGGACAGGGCAACTCTGAAGCTTTCTTT. This gives the protein CASSQGQGNSEAFF.

This clonotype has a count of ten or more. This rearrangement joins TRBV5-1 to TRBJ2-5, with 10 bases fitting TRBD2. Germline V gene lookup returns CDR1 SGHRS and CDR2 YFSETQ. The CDR3 consists of 16 residues. V trimming: 4 bases; J trimming: 0 bases; junction bases outside the gene matches: 6. CDR3 region: CASSPGLARYQETQYF. For the CDR3, the DNA is TGCGCCAGCAGCCCGGGACTAGCGAGGTACCAAGAGACCCAGTACTTC.

This clonotype has just a few counts. This rearrangement joins TRBV12-3 or TRBV12-4 to TRBJ2-5; the D gene is possibly TRBD1 (6 bases). The CDR3 has 12 residues. V was cut by 5 bases and J by 4 bases, with 8 bases left in between. The DNA of the CDR3 is TGTGCCAGCAGTATAGGGGGAGAGACCCAGTACTTC. This translates into CASSIGGETQYF.

This clonotype was seen ten or more times. The rearrangement joins TRBV3-1 to TRBJ2-7; 8 bases fit TRBD2. V gave up 4 bases and J gave up 1 base; unmatched junction bases: 6. The CDR3 is 15 residues long. Per the germline V gene, CDR1 is LGHDT and CDR2 is YNNKEL (reference sequence). CDR3 in amino acids: CASSPLSGVSYEQYF. CDR3 DNA sequence: TGTGCCAGCAGCCCCCTTAGCGGGGTTTCCTACGAGCAGTACTTC.

A note on this clonotype: A read error is possible here, since a much larger clone lies one base away. The chain employs TRBV12-3 or TRBV12-4 and TRBJ2-7, with unresolved D. This CDR3 is built from 12 residues. Trimming took 5 bases from V and 2 from J, leaving 7 bases between them. The CDR3 spells CASSRVPYEQYF. The CDR3 DNA follows: TGTGCCAGCAGTCGAGTTCCCTACGAGCAGTACTTC.

This clonotype occurred many times. The chain combines TRBV11-2 with TRBJ2-3; D not resolved. Per the germline V gene, CDR1 is SGHAT and CDR2 is FQNNGV. This CDR3 spans 12 amino acids. Between the trimmed V and J ends, which lost 0 bases and 11 bases, there was a span of 9 bases. CDR3 in amino acids: CASSLDRVGQYF. The CDR3 nucleotides read TGTGCCAGCAGCTTAGATCGGGTTGGGCAGTATTTT.

V is TRBV3-1 and J is TRBJ1-1; D not resolved. The ends were cut back, 4 bases at V and 10 bases at J, with 10 bases in the middle. The CDR3 is 11 amino acids. Per germline, CDR1 LGHDT and CDR2 YNNKEL (reference sequence). The CDR3 DNA is TGTGCCAGCAGCCGAGGGCCTGGAGCTTTCTTT. Protein sequence: CASSRGPGAFF.